This TCR beta chain was identified in a study of T-cell reconstitution after alpha-beta-depleted transplantation in children. A few counts support this clonotype. Construction of the TCRbeta library involved unique molecular identifiers. TCRdb ran MiXCR on the PCR reads and lists one entry per CDR3 protein. Of 500,000 to 600,000 distinct CDR3 sequences listed, 25% to 30% were seen once; the top ten hold less than 40%. The sample here was PBMCs, taken before TCRalphabeta/CD19-depleted stem cell transplant. This clonotype originated in a boy in the first two years of life with Wiskott-Aldrich syndrome, due to receive a stem cell transplant.

Here the CDR3 DNA reads TGTGCCAGCAGCCTCCCGGGTGGGAAGCAGTTCTTC. Amino acids: CASSLPGGKQFF. The V call is TRBV13, the J call TRBJ2-1; D unclear. Trimming removed 5 bases from V and 11 bases from J, with 13 bases in between. Germline V gene data show CDR1 as PRHDT and CDR2 as FYEKMQ (reference sequence). The CDR3 is made up of 12 amino acids.